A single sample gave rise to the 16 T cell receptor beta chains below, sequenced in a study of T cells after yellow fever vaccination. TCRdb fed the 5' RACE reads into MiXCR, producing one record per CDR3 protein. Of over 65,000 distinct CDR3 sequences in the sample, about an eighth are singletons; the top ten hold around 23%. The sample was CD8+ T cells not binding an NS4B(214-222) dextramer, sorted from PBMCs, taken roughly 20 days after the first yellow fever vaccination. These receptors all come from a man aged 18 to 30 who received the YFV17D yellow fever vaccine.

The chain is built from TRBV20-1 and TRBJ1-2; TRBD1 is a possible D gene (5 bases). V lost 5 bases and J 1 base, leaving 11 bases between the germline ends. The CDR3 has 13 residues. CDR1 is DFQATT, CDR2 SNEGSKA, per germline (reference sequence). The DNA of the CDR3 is TGCAGTGCTCCAGGGACCGATAACTATGGCTACACCTTC. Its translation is CSAPGTDNYGYTF.

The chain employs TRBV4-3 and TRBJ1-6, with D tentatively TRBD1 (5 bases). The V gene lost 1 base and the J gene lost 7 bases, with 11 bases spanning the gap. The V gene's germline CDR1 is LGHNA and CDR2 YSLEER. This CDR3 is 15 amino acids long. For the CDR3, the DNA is TGCGCCAGCAGCCAAGGGGGCCTTTTCAATTCACCCCTCCACTTT. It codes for CASSQGGLFNSPLHF.

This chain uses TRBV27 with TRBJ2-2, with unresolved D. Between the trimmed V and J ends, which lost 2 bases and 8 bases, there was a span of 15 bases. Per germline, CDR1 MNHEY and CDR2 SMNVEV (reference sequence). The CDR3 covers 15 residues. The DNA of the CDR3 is TGTGCCAGCAGTTTAGAAAACACCGCACCTGGGGAGCTGTTTTTT. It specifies CASSLENTAPGELFF.

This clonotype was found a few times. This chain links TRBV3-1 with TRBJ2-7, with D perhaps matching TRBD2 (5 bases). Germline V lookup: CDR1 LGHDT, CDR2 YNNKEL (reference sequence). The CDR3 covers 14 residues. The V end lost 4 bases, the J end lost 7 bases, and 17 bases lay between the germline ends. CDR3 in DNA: TGTGCCAGCAGCCTTTACGATAACCCGGGGGAGCAGTACTTC. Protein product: CASSLYDNPGEQYF.

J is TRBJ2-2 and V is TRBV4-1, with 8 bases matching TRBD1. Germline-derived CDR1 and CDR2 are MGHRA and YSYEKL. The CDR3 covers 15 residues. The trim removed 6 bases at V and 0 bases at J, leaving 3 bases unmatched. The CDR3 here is CASRRGQANTGELFF. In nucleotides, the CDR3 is TGCGCCAGCAGACGGGGACAGGCGAACACCGGGGAGCTGTTTTTT.

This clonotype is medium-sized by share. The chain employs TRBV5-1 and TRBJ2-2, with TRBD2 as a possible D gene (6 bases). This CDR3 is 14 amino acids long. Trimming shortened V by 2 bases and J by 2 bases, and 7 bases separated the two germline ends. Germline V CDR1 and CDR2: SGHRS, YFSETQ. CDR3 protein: CASSLGTNTGELFF. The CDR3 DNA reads TGCGCCAGCAGCTTAGGGACTAACACCGGGGAGCTGTTTTTT.

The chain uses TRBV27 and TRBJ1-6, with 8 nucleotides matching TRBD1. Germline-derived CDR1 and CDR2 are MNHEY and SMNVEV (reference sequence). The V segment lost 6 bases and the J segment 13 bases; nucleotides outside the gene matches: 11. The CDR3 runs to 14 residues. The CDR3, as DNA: TGTGCCAGCAGCCTACAGGGGGGCATTAGTCCCCTCCACTTT. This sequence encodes CASSLQGGISPLHF.

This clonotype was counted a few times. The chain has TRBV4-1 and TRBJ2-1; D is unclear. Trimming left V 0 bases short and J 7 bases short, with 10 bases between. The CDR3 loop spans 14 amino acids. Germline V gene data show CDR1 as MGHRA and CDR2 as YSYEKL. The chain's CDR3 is CASSQEPVLNEQFF. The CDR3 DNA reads TGCGCCAGCAGCCAAGAGCCGGTCCTTAATGAGCAGTTCTTC.

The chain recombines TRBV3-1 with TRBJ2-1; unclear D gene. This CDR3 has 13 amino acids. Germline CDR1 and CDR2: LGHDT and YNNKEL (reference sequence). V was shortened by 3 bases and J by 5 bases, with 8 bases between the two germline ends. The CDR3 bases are TGTGCCAGCAGCCATGGGCTGAACAATGAGCAGTTCTTC. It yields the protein CASSHGLNNEQFF.

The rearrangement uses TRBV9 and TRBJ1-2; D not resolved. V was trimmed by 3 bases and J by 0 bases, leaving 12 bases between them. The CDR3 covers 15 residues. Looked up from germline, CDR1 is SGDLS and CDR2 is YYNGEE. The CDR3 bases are TGTGCCAGCAGCGCCCCGGGCCCCACTAACTATGGCTACACCTTC. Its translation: CASSAPGPTNYGYTF. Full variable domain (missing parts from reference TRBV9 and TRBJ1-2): DSGVTQTPKHLITATGQRVTLRCSPRSGDLSVYWYQQSLDQGLQFLIQYYNGEERAKGNILERFSAQQFPDLHSELNLSSLELGDSALYFCASSAPGPTNYGYTFGSGTRLTVV.

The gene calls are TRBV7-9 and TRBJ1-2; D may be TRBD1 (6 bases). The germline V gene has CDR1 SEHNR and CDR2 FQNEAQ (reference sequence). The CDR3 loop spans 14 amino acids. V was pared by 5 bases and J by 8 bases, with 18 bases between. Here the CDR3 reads CASSPTGFREGYTF. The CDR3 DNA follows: TGTGCCAGCAGCCCTACAGGGTTTCGGGAAGGCTACACCTTC.

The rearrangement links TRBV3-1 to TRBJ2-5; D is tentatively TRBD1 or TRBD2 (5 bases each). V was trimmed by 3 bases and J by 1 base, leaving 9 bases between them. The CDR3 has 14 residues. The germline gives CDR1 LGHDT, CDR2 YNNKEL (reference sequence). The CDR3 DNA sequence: TGTGCCAGCAGCCAGGGGACGGTCCAAGAGACCCAGTACTTC. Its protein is CASSQGTVQETQYF.

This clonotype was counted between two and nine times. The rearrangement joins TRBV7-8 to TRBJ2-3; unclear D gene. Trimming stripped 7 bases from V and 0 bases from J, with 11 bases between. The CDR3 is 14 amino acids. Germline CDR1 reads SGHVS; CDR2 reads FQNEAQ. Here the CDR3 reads CASIGRRSTDTQYF. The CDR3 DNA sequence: TGTGCCAGCATTGGACGACGGAGCACAGATACGCAGTATTTT.

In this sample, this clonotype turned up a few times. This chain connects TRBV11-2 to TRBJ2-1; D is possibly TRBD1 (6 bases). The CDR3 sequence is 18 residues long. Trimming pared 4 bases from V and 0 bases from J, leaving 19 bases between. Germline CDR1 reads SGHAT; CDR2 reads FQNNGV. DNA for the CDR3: TGTGCCAGCAGCTCCTCCCTGGGGGCGGACAGCTCCTACAATGAGCAGTTCTTC. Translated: CASSSSLGADSSYNEQFF. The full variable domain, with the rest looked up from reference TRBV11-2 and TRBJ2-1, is EAGVAQSPRYKIIEKRQSVAFWCNPISGHATLYWYQQILGQGPKLLIQFQNNGVVDDSQLPKDRFSAERLKGVDSTLKIQPAKLEDSAVYLCASSSSLGADSSYNEQFFGPGTRLTVL.

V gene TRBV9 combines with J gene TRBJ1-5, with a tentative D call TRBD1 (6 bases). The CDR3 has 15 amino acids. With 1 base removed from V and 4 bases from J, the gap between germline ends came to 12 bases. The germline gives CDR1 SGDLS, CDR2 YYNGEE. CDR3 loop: CASSVTGSTNQPQHF. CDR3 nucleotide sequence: TGTGCCAGCAGCGTAACAGGGTCCACAAATCAGCCCCAGCATTTT.

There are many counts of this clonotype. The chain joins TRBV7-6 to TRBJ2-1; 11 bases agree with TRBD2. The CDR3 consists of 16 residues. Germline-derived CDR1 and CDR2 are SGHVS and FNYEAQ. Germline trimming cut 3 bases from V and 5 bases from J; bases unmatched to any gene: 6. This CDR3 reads CASSFELAGDHNEQFF. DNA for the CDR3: TGTGCCAGCAGCTTCGAACTAGCGGGGGACCACAATGAGCAGTTCTTC.